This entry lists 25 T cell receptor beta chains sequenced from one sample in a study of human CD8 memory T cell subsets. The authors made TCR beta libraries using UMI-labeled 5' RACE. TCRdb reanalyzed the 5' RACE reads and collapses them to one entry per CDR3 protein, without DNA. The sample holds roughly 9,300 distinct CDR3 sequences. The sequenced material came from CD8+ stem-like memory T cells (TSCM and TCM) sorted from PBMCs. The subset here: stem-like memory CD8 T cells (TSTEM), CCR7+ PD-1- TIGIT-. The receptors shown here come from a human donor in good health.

This CDR3 is CASTWQAEETQYF. V gene TRBV5-5 combines with J gene TRBJ2-5. Germline V lookup: CDR1 SGHKS, CDR2 YYEKEE (reference sequence). This CDR3 spans 13 amino acids.

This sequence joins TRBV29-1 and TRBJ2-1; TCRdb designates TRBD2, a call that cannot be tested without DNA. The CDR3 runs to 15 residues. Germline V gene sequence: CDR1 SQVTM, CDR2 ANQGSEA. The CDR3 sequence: CSVEGLAGGPYEQFF.

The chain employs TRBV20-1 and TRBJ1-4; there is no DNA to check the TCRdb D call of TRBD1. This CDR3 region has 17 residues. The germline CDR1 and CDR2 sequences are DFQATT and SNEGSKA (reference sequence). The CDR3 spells CSAQDGTAFATNEKLFF.

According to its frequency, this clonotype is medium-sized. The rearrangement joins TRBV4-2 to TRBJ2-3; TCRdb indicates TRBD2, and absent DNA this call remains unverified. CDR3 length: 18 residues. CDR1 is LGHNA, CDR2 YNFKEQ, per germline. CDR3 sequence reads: CASSQLTSGREGADTQYF.

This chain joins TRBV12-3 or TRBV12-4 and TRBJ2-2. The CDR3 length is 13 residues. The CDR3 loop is CASRPRETGELFF.

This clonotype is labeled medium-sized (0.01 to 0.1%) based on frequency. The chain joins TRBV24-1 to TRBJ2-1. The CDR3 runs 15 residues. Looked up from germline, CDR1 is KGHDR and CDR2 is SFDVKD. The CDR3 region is CATSDLFGGDDEQFF.

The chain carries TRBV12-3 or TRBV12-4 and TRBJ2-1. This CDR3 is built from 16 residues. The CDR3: CASSLVAGGPTGEQFF.

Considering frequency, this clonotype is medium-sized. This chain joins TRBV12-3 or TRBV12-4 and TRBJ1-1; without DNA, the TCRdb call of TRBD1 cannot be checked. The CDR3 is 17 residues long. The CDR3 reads CASSSPWTGAERTEAFF.

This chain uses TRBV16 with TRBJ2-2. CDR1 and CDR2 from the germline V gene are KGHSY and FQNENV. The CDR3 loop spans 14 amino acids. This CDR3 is CASSQSKPAGELFF. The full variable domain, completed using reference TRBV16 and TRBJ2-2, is GEEVAQTPKHLVRGEGQKAKLYCAPIKGHSYVFWYQQVLKNEFKFLISFQNENVFDETGMPKERFSAKCLPNSPCSLEIQATKLEDSAVYFCASSQSKPAGELFFGEGSRLTVL.

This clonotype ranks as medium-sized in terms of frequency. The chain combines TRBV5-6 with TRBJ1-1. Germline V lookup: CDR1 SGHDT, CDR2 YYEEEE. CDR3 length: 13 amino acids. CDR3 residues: CASSFSRSTEAFF. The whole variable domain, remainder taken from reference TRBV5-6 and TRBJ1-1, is DAGVTQSPTHLIKTRGQQVTLRCSPKSGHDTVSWYQQALGQGPQFIFQYYEEEERQRGNFPDRFSGHQFPNYSSELNVNALLLGDSALYLCASSFSRSTEAFFGQGTRLTVV.

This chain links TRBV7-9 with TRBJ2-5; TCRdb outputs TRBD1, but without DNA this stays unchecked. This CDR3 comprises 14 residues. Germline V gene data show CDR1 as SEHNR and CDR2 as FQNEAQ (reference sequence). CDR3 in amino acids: CASSQRDSQETQYF. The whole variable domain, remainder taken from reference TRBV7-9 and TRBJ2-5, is DTGVSQNPRHKITKRGQNVTFRCDPISEHNRLYWYRQTLGQGPEFLTYFQNEAQLEKSRLLSDRFSAERPKGSFSTLEIQRTEQGDSAMYLCASSQRDSQETQYFGPGTRLLVL.

CDR3 residues: CASSLAGGPNEQFF. V and J are TRBV6-5 and TRBJ2-1; TCRdb outputs TRBD2, but without DNA this stays unchecked. CDR1 is MNHEY and CDR2 is SVGAGI in the germline V gene. The CDR3 runs 14 residues.

The CDR3: CASSQTGFYTNEKLFF. V usage is TRBV4-3 and J usage is TRBJ1-4; lacking DNA, the TRBD1 call made by TCRdb goes unchecked. The V gene's germline CDR1 is LGHNA and CDR2 YSLEER. The CDR3 is 16 residues long.

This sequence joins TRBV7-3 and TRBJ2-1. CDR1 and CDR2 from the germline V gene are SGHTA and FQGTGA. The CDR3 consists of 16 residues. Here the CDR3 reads CASSLIVGAAYNEQFF. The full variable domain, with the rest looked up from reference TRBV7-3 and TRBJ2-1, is GAGVSQTPSNKVTEKGKYVELRCDPISGHTALYWYRQSLGQGPEFLIYFQGTGAADDSGLPNDRFFAVRPEGSVSTLKIQRTERGDSAVYLCASSLIVGAAYNEQFFGPGTRLTVL.

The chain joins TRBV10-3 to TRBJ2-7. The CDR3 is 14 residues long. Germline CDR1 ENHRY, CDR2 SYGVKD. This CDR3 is CAISESGSAYEQYF.

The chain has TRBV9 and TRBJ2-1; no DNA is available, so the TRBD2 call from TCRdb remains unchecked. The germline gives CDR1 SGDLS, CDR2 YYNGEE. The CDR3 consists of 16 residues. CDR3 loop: CASSPRGSAGVNEQFF.

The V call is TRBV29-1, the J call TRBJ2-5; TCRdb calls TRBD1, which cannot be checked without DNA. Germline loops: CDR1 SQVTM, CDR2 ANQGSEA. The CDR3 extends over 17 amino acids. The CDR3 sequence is CSVDGTGAAIDQETQYF.

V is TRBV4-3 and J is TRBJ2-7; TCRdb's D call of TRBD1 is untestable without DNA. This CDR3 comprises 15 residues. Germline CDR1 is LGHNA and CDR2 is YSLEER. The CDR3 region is CASSQDWGTGSPRYF.

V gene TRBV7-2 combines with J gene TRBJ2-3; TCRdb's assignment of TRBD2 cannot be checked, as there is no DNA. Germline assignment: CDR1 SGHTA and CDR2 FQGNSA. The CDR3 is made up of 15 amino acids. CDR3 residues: CASSLYGGYTDTQYF.

CDR3 region: CASSYPGTSGAYPRGNEQFF. The chain is built from TRBV6-2 or TRBV6-3 and TRBJ2-1; TCRdb picks TRBD2, but there is no DNA to check that call. This CDR3 contains 20 residues. The germline V gene has CDR1 MNHEY and CDR2 SVGEGT.

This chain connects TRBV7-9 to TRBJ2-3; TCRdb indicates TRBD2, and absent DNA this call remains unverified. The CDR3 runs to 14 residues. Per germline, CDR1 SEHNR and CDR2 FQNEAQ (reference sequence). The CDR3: CASSRGIGTDTQYF.

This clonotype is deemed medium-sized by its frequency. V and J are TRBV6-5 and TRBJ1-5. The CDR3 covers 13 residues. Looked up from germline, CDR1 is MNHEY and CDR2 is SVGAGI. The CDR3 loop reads CASSDGWNQPQHF.

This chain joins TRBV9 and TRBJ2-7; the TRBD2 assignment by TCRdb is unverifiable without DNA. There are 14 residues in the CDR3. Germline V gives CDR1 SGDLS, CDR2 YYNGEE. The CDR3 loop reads CASSLGALRDEQYF.

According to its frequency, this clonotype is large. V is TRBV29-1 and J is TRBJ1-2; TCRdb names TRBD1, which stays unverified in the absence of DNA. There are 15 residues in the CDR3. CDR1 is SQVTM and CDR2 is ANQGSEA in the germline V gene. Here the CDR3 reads CSVEDYNRVDYGYTF.

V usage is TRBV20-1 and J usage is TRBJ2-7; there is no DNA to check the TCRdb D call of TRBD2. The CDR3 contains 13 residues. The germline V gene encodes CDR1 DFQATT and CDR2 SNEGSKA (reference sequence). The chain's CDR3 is CSALSGFSYEQYF.